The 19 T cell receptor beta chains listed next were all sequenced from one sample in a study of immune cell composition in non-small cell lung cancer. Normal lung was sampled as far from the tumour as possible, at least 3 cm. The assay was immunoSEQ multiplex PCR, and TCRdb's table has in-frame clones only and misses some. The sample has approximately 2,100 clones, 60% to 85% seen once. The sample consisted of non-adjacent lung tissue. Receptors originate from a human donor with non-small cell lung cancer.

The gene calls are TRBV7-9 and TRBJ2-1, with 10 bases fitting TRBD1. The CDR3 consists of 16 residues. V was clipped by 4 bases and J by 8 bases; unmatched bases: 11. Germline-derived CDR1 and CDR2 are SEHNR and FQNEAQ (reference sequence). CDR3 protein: CASSSRDRGGKDEQFF. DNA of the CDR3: TGTGCCAGCAGCTCACGGGACAGGGGAGGCAAGGATGAGCAGTTCTTC. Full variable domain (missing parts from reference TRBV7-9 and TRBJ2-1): DTGVSQNPRHKITKRGQNVTFRCDPISEHNRLYWYRQTLGQGPEFLTYFQNEAQLEKSRLLSDRFSAERPKGSFSTLEIQRTEQGDSAMYLCASSSRDRGGKDEQFFGPGTRLTVL.

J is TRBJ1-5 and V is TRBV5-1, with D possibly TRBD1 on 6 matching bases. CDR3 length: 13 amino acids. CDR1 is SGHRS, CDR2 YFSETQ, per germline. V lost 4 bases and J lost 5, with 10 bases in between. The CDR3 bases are TGCGCCAGCAGCCCCGCAGGGGATCAGCCCCAGCATTTT. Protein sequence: CASSPAGDQPQHF.

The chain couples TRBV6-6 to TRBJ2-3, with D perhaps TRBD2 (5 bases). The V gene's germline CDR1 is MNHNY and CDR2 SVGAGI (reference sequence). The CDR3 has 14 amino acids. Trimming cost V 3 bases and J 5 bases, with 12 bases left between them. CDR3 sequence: CASSYTGKGDTQYF. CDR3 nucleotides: TGTGCCAGCAGTTATACCGGGAAGGGAGATACGCAGTATTTT.

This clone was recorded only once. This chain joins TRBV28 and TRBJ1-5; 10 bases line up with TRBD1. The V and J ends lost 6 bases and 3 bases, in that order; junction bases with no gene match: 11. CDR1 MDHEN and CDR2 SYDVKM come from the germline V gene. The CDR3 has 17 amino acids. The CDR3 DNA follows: TGTGCCAGCAGGGTAACCGCCGGGACAGGGGTCAATCAGCCCCAGCATTTT. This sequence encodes CASRVTAGTGVNQPQHF.

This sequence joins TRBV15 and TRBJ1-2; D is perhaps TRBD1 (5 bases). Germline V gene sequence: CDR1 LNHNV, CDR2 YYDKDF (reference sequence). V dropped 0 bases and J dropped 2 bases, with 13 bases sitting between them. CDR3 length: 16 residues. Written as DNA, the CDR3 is TGTGCCACCAGCAGAGATTTGGGGGGAGACAACTATGGCTACACCTTC. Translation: CATSRDLGGDNYGYTF.

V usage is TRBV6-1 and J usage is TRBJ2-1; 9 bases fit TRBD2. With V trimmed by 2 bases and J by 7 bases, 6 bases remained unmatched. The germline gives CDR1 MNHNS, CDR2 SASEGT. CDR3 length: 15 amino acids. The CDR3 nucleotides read TGTGCCAGCAGTGAAAGGCGGGAGGGTTGGAATGAGCAGTTCTTC. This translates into CASSERREGWNEQFF.

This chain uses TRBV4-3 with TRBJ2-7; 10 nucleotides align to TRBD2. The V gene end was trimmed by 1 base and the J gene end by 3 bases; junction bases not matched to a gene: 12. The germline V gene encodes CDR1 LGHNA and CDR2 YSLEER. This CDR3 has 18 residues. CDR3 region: CASSQALSTSGNLYEQYF. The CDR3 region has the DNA TGCGCCAGCAGCCAAGCACTTTCCACTAGCGGGAACCTCTACGAGCAGTACTTC.

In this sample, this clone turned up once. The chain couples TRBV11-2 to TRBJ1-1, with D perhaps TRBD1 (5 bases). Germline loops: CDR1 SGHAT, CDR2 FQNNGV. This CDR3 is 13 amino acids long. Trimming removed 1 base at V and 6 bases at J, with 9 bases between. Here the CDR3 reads CASSLGPGPEAFF. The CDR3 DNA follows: TGTGCCAGCAGCTTAGGTCCAGGGCCTGAAGCTTTCTTT.

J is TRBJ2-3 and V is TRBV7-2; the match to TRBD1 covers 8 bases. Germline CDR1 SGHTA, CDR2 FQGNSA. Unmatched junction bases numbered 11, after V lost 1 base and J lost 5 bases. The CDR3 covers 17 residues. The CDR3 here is CASSLESAGTGLDTQYF. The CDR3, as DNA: TGTGCCAGCAGCTTAGAATCCGCCGGGACAGGTTTAGATACGCAGTATTTT.

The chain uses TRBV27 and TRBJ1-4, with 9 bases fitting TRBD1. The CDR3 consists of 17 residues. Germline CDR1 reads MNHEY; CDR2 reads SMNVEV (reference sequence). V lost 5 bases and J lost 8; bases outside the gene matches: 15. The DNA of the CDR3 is TGTGCCAGCAGTCGAACAGGGGGCGTTACTCGAGTGGAAAAACTGTTTTTT. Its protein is CASSRTGGVTRVEKLFF.

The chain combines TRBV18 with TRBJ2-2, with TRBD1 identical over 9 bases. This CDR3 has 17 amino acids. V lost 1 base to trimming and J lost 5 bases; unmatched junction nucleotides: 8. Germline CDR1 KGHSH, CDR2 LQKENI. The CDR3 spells CASSPQGQGVFTGELFF. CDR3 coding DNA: TGTGCCAGCTCACCACAGGGACAGGGAGTGTTTACCGGGGAGCTGTTTTTT.

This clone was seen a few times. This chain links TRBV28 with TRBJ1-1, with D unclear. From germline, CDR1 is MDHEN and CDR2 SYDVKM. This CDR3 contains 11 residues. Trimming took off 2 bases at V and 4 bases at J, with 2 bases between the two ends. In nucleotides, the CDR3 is TGTGCCAGCAGTTTACTCACTGAAGCTTTCTTT. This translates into CASSLLTEAFF.

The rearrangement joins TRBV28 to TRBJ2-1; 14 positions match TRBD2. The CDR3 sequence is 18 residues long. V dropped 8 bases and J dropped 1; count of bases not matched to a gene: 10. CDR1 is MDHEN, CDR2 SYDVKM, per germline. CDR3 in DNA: TGTGCCAGCTATTGGGGACTAGCGGGAGTCGCGTCCTACAATGAGCAGTTCTTC. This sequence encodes CASYWGLAGVASYNEQFF.

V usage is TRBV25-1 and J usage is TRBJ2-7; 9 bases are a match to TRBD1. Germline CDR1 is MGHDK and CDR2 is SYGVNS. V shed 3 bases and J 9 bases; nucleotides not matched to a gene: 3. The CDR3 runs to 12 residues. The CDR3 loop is CASSEDRGTQYF. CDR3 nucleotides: TGTGCCAGCAGTGAGGACAGGGGCACGCAGTACTTC.

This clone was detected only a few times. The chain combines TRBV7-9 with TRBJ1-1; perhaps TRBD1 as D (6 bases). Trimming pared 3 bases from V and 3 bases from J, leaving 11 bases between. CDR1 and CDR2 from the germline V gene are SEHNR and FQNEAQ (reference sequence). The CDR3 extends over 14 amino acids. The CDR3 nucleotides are TGTGCCAGCAGCTTTCAGGGGCTTGACACTGAAGCTTTCTTT. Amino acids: CASSFQGLDTEAFF.

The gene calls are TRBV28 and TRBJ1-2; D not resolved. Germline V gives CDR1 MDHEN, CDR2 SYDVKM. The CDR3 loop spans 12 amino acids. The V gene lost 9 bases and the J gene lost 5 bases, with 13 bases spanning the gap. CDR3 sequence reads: CASITGEYGYTF. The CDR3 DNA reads TGTGCCAGTATAACCGGGGAATATGGCTACACCTTC.

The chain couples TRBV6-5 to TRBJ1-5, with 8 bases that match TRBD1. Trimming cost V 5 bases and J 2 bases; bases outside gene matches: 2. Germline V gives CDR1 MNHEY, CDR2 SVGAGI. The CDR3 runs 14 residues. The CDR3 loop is CASSPTGGNQPQHF. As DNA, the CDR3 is TGTGCCAGCAGTCCGACAGGGGGCAATCAGCCCCAGCATTTT.

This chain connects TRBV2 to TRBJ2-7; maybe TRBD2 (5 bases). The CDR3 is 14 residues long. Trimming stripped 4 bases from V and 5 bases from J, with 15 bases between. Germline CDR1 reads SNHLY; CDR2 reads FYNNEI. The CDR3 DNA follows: TGTGCCAGCAGTGGGGTGCTCGGGGTGCACGAGCAGTACTTC. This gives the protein CASSGVLGVHEQYF.

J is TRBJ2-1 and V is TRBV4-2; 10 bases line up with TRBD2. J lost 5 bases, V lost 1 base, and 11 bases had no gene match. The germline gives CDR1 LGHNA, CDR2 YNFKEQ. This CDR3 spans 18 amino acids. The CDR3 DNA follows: TGTGCCAGCAGCCAAGTGGCTTCTAGCGGGGGCCTCAACAATGAGCAGTTCTTC. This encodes CASSQVASSGGLNNEQFF.